Below are 25 T cell receptor beta chains sequenced from a single sample in a study of cytomegalovirus exposure and HLA in healthy donors. Primers: 60 Vbeta forward and 13 Jbeta reverse. Generated by immunoSEQ multiplex PCR, the TCRdb table keeps only in-frame clones and is missing some. The repertoire has about 140,000 clones, around 63% of them found once; the top ten carry approximately 1.6%. The sequenced sample consisted of PBMCs. The receptors originated from a human donor in good health.

V usage is TRBV6-5 and J usage is TRBJ2-1; D uncertain. Trimming removed 5 bases from V and 2 bases from J, with 4 bases in between. The CDR3 consists of 12 residues. From germline, CDR1 is MNHEY and CDR2 SVGAGI. The CDR3 DNA is TGTGCCAGCAGTCCCACCTACAATGAGCAGTTCTTC. Residues: CASSPTYNEQFF.

This clone was detected a few times. The chain recombines TRBV5-4 with TRBJ2-1, with D possibly matching TRBD1 (5 bases). Trimming stripped 0 bases from V and 1 base from J, with 14 bases between. Germline CDR1 SGHNT, CDR2 YYREEE (reference sequence). This CDR3 comprises 17 residues. Here the CDR3 DNA reads TGTGCCAGCAGCTTGGGCGGAAGGGGCCTATCCTACAATGAGCAGTTCTTC. This gives the protein CASSLGGRGLSYNEQFF.

The chain carries TRBV11-2 and TRBJ2-1; 7 bases match TRBD2. With V trimmed by 1 base and J by 2 bases, 5 bases remained unmatched. The CDR3 totals 16 residues. Germline CDR1 and CDR2: SGHAT and FQNNGV. The CDR3 DNA is TGTGCCAGCAGCTTAGTCTGGGGGGGGACCTACAATGAGCAGTTCTTC. Its translation: CASSLVWGGTYNEQFF.

This clone has a handful of counts. The rearrangement uses TRBV9 and TRBJ2-6; 9 nucleotides agree with TRBD1. CDR3 length: 17 amino acids. With 3 bases clipped from V and 0 bases from J, the junction kept 4 bases outside the gene matches. Looked up from germline, CDR1 is SGDLS and CDR2 is YYNGEE. CDR3 sequence: CASSARTGASGANVLTF. Written as DNA, the CDR3 is TGTGCCAGCAGCGCCCGGACAGGGGCCTCTGGGGCCAACGTCCTGACTTTC.

As concerns this clone: Other DNA sequences from this sample encode an identical CDR3 as well. This chain uses TRBV5-1 with TRBJ2-5, with 12 bases that match TRBD2. This CDR3 is 14 amino acids long. The V and J ends lost 5 bases and 5 bases, in that order; junction bases with no gene match: 4. CDR1 SGHRS and CDR2 YFSETQ come from the germline V gene. Written as DNA, the CDR3 is TGCGCCAGCAGTTCCGGACTAGCGGGGGAGACCCAGTACTTC. Protein sequence: CASSSGLAGETQYF. The full variable domain, in which reference TRBV5-1 and TRBJ2-5 provide the parts outside the CDR3, is KAGVTQTPRYLIKTRGQQVTLSCSPISGHRSVSWYQQTPGQGLQFLFEYFSETQRNKGNFPGRFSGRQFSNSRSEMNVSTLELGDSALYLCASSSGLAGETQYFGPGTRLLVL.

This clone has a handful of counts. The chain has TRBV15 and TRBJ2-5, with D unclear. Germline lookup yields CDR1 LNHNV and CDR2 YYDKDF (reference sequence). The CDR3 runs 13 residues. The V end was cut by 7 bases, the J end by 2 bases, with 11 bases between. Here the CDR3 DNA reads TGTGCCACCAAATACGGCAGGCAAGAGACCCAGTACTTC. Translating gives CATKYGRQETQYF.

This clone showed up just a few times. This chain joins TRBV7-6 and TRBJ1-5; TRBD1 matches 7 bases. V shed 1 base, J shed 4 bases, and the junction held 10 bases outside the gene matches. Germline CDR1 SGHVS, CDR2 FNYEAQ. The CDR3 spans 17 residues. The CDR3 loop reads CASSLEAGTEVNQPQHF. CDR3 nucleotides: TGTGCCAGCAGCTTAGAGGCCGGGACAGAGGTTAATCAGCCCCAGCATTTT.

V and J are TRBV4-2 and TRBJ2-7, with 11 bases that match TRBD1. CDR1 is LGHNA and CDR2 is YNFKEQ in the germline V gene. The J segment lost 12 bases and the V segment lost 1 base, leaving 8 bases of the junction unmatched. CDR3 length equals 14 residues. CDR3 in DNA: TGTGCCAGCAGCCAAGCCGGGACAGGGGGTTCTTTGTACTTC. Translating it yields CASSQAGTGGSLYF.

This clone has just a few counts. The chain combines TRBV4-1 with TRBJ2-5; possibly TRBD2 for D (5 bases). CDR1 is MGHRA and CDR2 is YSYEKL in the germline V gene. This CDR3 contains 16 residues. Trimming stripped 1 base from V and 5 bases from J, with 17 bases between. The CDR3 coding sequence is TGCGCCAGCAGCCAAGGGGCCAATACGGGATGGGAGACCCAGTACTTC. This sequence encodes CASSQGANTGWETQYF.

CDR3 DNA sequence: TGTGCCAGCAGCGTAGAGTCTTTGGAGACAGATACGCAGTATTTT. Its translation: CASSVESLETDTQYF. The chain recombines TRBV9 with TRBJ2-3; no definite D call. The CDR3 consists of 15 residues. Per germline, CDR1 SGDLS and CDR2 YYNGEE. Trimming took 0 bases from V and 3 from J, leaving 11 bases between them.

The chain links TRBV6-1 to TRBJ2-2; TRBD2 matches 8 bases. This CDR3 comprises 15 residues. CDR1 MNHNS and CDR2 SASEGT come from the germline V gene. Trimming at V came to 5 bases and at J to 4 bases, leaving 6 bases not matched to a gene. CDR3 nucleotides: TGTGCCAGCAGTAAGATAGCGGGGCCCACCGGGGAGCTGTTTTTT. Amino acids: CASSKIAGPTGELFF.

V and J are TRBV14 and TRBJ1-1, with a tentative D call TRBD1 (5 bases). The CDR3 loop spans 11 amino acids. V lost 2 bases to trimming and J lost 7 bases, with 5 bases between them. CDR1 and CDR2 (germline): SGHDN, FVKESK. The CDR3 loop reads CASSQRGEAFF. In DNA form, the CDR3 reads TGTGCCAGCAGCCAAAGGGGTGAAGCTTTCTTT.

The V gene is TRBV6-5, the J gene TRBJ1-2; a possible D gene is TRBD1 (5 bases). Trimming removed 8 bases at V and 7 bases at J, with 11 bases between. This CDR3 is built from 11 residues. Germline V gene lookup returns CDR1 MNHEY and CDR2 SVGAGI. CDR3 in amino acids: CASAQGGGYTF. The CDR3, as DNA: TGTGCCAGCGCTCAGGGAGGTGGCTACACCTTC.

The chain couples TRBV5-1 to TRBJ2-5, with 8 bases identical to TRBD2. This CDR3 spans 16 amino acids. From germline, CDR1 is SGHRS and CDR2 YFSETQ. Unmatched junction bases numbered 6, after V lost 0 bases and J lost 2 bases. CDR3 nucleotides: TGCGCCAGCAGCTTGGACCTTAGCGGGGCACAAGAGACCCAGTACTTC. Encoded protein: CASSLDLSGAQETQYF.

This clone was seen only a few times. The chain has TRBV28 and TRBJ1-3; D unclear. This CDR3 has 14 amino acids. With 3 bases removed from V and 0 bases from J, the gap between germline ends came to 6 bases. CDR1 MDHEN and CDR2 SYDVKM come from the germline V gene. The CDR3 DNA reads as TGTGCCAGCAGTTTGATCAGCTCTGGAAACACCATATATTTT. Residues: CASSLISSGNTIYF.

Only a few counts were recorded for this clone. The chain uses TRBV7-8 and TRBJ2-2; D may be TRBD2 (5 bases). V lost 1 base and J 3 bases, leaving 12 bases between the germline ends. Germline V gene lookup returns CDR1 SGHVS and CDR2 FQNEAQ. CDR3 length: 16 residues. CDR3 sequence: CASSLVRVLYTGELFF. The CDR3 DNA reads as TGTGCCAGCAGCTTAGTGAGGGTGCTGTACACCGGGGAGCTGTTTTTT.

The V call is TRBV5-1, the J call TRBJ2-3; a weak D match, TRBD1 (6 bases). V shed 0 bases and J shed 0 bases, with 8 bases lying between them. The CDR3 spans 15 residues. CDR1 and CDR2 from the germline V gene are SGHRS and YFSETQ. This CDR3 reads CASSLGTASTDTQYF. DNA of the CDR3: TGCGCCAGCAGCTTGGGGACAGCTAGCACAGATACGCAGTATTTT.

This clone was observed once. The genes are TRBV6-5 and TRBJ2-1; 10 bases line up with TRBD1. The CDR3 runs to 13 residues. Germline CDR1 MNHEY, CDR2 SVGAGI. The V segment lost 7 bases and the J segment 6 bases; nucleotides outside the gene matches: 3. For the CDR3, the DNA is TGTGCCAGCACCCGGACAGGGGGCAATGAGCAGTTCTTC. Encoded protein: CASTRTGGNEQFF.

V is TRBV28 and J is TRBJ1-6, with D perhaps matching TRBD1 (5 bases). The CDR3 totals 14 residues. Deletions cut 5 bases from V and 9 bases from J, with 14 bases between. Germline V lookup: CDR1 MDHEN, CDR2 SYDVKM. The CDR3: CASSPRQGGSPLHF. CDR3 DNA: TGTGCCAGCAGTCCTCGGCAGGGTGGTTCACCCCTCCACTTT.

This clone occurred once. Other DNA sequences of this sample code for an identical CDR3. The V call is TRBV27, the J call TRBJ2-3, with 10 bases identical to TRBD1. V was clipped by 8 bases and J by 4 bases; unmatched bases: 6. The CDR3 extends over 14 amino acids. Germline V CDR1 and CDR2: MNHEY, SMNVEV (reference sequence). CDR3 loop: CASYPGQGSDTQYF. The CDR3 bases are TGTGCCAGCTACCCGGGACAGGGGTCAGATACGCAGTATTTT.

CDR3 nucleotide sequence: TGTGCCAGCAGCCAAATTGGACAATCGGAAGCTTTCTTT. Encoded protein: CASSQIGQSEAFF. V gene TRBV14 combines with J gene TRBJ1-1; TRBD1 might be the D (5 bases). Germline lookup yields CDR1 SGHDN and CDR2 FVKESK. CDR3 length: 13 residues. Trimming pared 2 bases from V and 8 bases from J, leaving 12 bases between.

V usage is TRBV2 and J usage is TRBJ2-3; D gene ambiguous. The germline V gene has CDR1 SNHLY and CDR2 FYNNEI. The V end lost 0 bases, the J end lost 5 bases, and 6 bases lay between the germline ends. The CDR3 loop spans 13 amino acids. The DNA for the CDR3 is TGTGCCAGCAGTGAAGCCCCCCGAGATACGCAGTATTTT. Translating gives CASSEAPRDTQYF. The whole variable domain, remainder taken from reference TRBV2 and TRBJ2-3, is EPEVTQTPSHQVTQMGQEVILRCVPISNHLYFYWYRQILGQKVEFLVSFYNNEISEKSEIFDDQFSVERPDGSNFTLKIRSTKLEDSAMYFCASSEAPRDTQYFGPGTRLTVL.

V gene TRBV13 combines with J gene TRBJ2-7, with 12 nucleotides matching TRBD2. J lost 2 bases, V lost 5 bases, and 1 base had no gene match. The CDR3 contains 14 residues. Looked up from germline, CDR1 is PRHDT and CDR2 is FYEKMQ (reference sequence). CDR3 nucleotides: TGTGCCAGCAGCCCTAGCGGGAGGGCCTACGAGCAGTACTTC. This codes for CASSPSGRAYEQYF. Complete variable domain (other parts from reference TRBV13 and TRBJ2-7): AAGVIQSPRHLIKEKRETATLKCYPIPRHDTVYWYQQGPGQDPQFLISFYEKMQSDKGSIPDRFSAQQFSDYHSELNMSSLELGDSALYFCASSPSGRAYEQYFGPGTRLTVT.

The V call is TRBV5-4, the J call TRBJ2-7; TRBD1 is a possible D gene (5 bases). V gave up 0 bases and J gave up 7 bases, with 14 bases separating them. This CDR3 has 14 amino acids. CDR1 and CDR2 from the germline V gene are SGHNT and YYREEE (reference sequence). CDR3 residues: CASSLGQQPMEQYF. The CDR3 nucleotides read TGTGCCAGCAGCTTGGGACAGCAACCTATGGAGCAGTACTTC.

This clone was picked up a small number of times. The V gene is TRBV6-5, the J gene TRBJ2-7, with TRBD1 matching over 7 bases. V lost 2 bases and J lost 1; bases outside the gene matches: 5. The CDR3 length is 15 residues. The germline gives CDR1 MNHEY, CDR2 SVGAGI. CDR3 in amino acids: CASSYRDSGSYEQYF. In nucleotides, the CDR3 is TGTGCCAGCAGTTACCGGGACAGTGGGTCCTACGAGCAGTACTTC.